This passage covers 26 T cell receptor beta chains from one sample sequenced in a study of blood T cell repertoires in COVID-19. Sequenced by immunoSEQ multiplex PCR; TCRdb stores in-frame clones only, minus some. Here the sample spans some 220,000 clones, around four fifths being singletons. The sample was peripheral blood. The source of these receptors is a woman aged 60-70 years with active or convalescent COVID-19.

The chain uses TRBV5-6 and TRBJ2-1; TRBD2 aligns across 8 bases. The ends lost 3 bases at V and 6 bases at J; junction bases unmatched: 8. Germline CDR1 and CDR2: SGHDT and YYEEEE. This CDR3 region has 15 residues. The CDR3 DNA follows: TGTGCCAGCAGCTCCCGGACTAGCTCGGGCAATGAGCAGTTCTTC. Its translation: CASSSRTSSGNEQFF.

The rearrangement uses TRBV7-2 and TRBJ1-3; D possibly corresponds to TRBD1 (5 bases). Germline V gene lookup returns CDR1 SGHTA and CDR2 FQGNSA. The CDR3 contains 17 residues. V was cut by 5 bases and J by 2 bases, with 19 bases left in between. The CDR3 sequence: CASSLRSGGVTGNTIYF. The CDR3, as DNA: TGTGCCAGCAGCCTCAGATCGGGGGGAGTCACTGGAAACACCATATATTTT.

The V and J genes are TRBV4-1 and TRBJ2-7, with D tentatively TRBD1 (6 bases). CDR1 is MGHRA and CDR2 is YSYEKL in the germline V gene. This CDR3 has 13 amino acids. V lost 6 bases to trimming and J lost 4 bases, with 13 bases between them. CDR3 loop: CASRQGREYEQYF. The CDR3 nucleotides read TGCGCCAGCAGACAGGGAAGGGAGTACGAGCAGTACTTC.

The V gene is TRBV4-1, the J gene TRBJ1-2; D ambiguous. Germline V lookup: CDR1 MGHRA, CDR2 YSYEKL. This CDR3 is built from 13 residues. Trimming shortened V by 0 bases and J by 8 bases, and 10 bases separated the two germline ends. DNA of the CDR3: TGCGCCAGCAGCCAAGAAGCAGGCGGGGGCTACACCTTC. Translation: CASSQEAGGGYTF.

The chain has TRBV5-1 and TRBJ1-1; 12 bases fit TRBD1. Trimming at V came to 2 bases and at J to 7 bases, leaving 12 bases not matched to a gene. Germline V gene lookup returns CDR1 SGHRS and CDR2 YFSETQ. This CDR3 has 17 residues. CDR3 DNA sequence: TGCGCCAGCAGCTTATTACCGGGACAGGGGGCTACCTTTGAAGCTTTCTTT. Translating it yields CASSLLPGQGATFEAFF.

The CDR3 nucleotides are TGTGCCAGCAGCCTGAGGAGAGTAGGGAACACTGAAGCTTTCTTT. Protein: CASSLRRVGNTEAFF. The gene calls are TRBV3-1 (or the pseudogene TRBV3-2) and TRBJ1-1; D gene ambiguous. Germline V CDR1 and CDR2: LGHDT, YNNKEL (reference sequence). The CDR3 is 15 amino acids. Trimming shortened V by 4 bases and J by 1 base, and 13 bases separated the two germline ends.

The CDR3: CASSLGLAVSSTDTQYF. Written as DNA, the CDR3 is TGTGCCAGCAGCTTAGGACTAGCGGTTTCTAGCACAGATACGCAGTATTTT. The chain recombines TRBV7-6 with TRBJ2-3, with 9 positions matching TRBD2. V shed 1 base, J shed 0 bases, and the junction held 5 bases outside the gene matches. This CDR3 region has 17 residues. In germline, CDR1 is SGHVS, CDR2 FNYEAQ.

The V and J genes are TRBV19 and TRBJ2-2; 12 bases align to TRBD2. In germline, CDR1 is LNHDA, CDR2 SQIVND (reference sequence). This CDR3 is 15 amino acids long. The J segment lost 5 bases and the V segment lost 4 bases, leaving 2 bases of the junction unmatched. The CDR3 spells CASSSGLAGTGELFF. For the CDR3, the DNA is TGTGCCAGTAGTAGTGGACTAGCGGGGACCGGGGAGCTGTTTTTT.

J is TRBJ2-2 and V is TRBV24-1; D is unclear. Germline-derived CDR1 and CDR2 are KGHDR and SFDVKD. The CDR3 runs to 13 residues. V lost 9 bases to trimming and J lost 2 bases, with 9 bases between them. The CDR3 loop reads CATQRSNTGELFF. CDR3 DNA: TGTGCCACCCAGAGGTCAAACACCGGGGAGCTGTTTTTT.

The genes are TRBV5-6 and TRBJ1-2; D is unclear. Germline V lookup: CDR1 SGHDT, CDR2 YYEEEE. Trimming shortened V by 1 base and J by 8 bases, and 9 bases separated the two germline ends. The CDR3 extends over 12 amino acids. The CDR3 here is CASSLTVSGYTF. The CDR3 DNA reads TGTGCCAGCAGCTTGACGGTTTCGGGCTACACCTTC.

This chain links TRBV5-1 with TRBJ2-7; D is possibly TRBD2 (7 bases). Germline loops: CDR1 SGHRS, CDR2 YFSETQ. The V end was cut by 0 bases, the J end by 2 bases, with 15 bases between. The CDR3 length is 16 residues. The CDR3 loop reads CASSLVGGGQAYEQYF. The CDR3 region has the DNA TGCGCCAGCAGCTTGGTGGGCGGGGGACAAGCCTACGAGCAGTACTTC.

The V gene is TRBV30, the J gene TRBJ2-7, with no clear D. Trimming cost V 0 bases and J 5 bases, with 11 bases left between them. CDR1 GTSNPN and CDR2 SVGIG come from the germline V gene (reference sequence). The CDR3 runs to 13 residues. The CDR3 DNA reads TGTGCCTGGAGTGTACCTCCTAGAGACGAGCAGTACTTC. Protein sequence: CAWSVPPRDEQYF. Looking up the rest from reference TRBV30 and TRBJ2-7 gives the full variable domain: SQTIHQWPATLVQPVGSPLSLECTVEGTSNPNLYWYRQAAGRGLQLLFYSVGIGQISSEVPQNLSASRPQDRQFILSSKKLLLSDSGFYLCAWSVPPRDEQYFGPGTRLTVT.

This chain links TRBV2 with TRBJ1-4; 7 bases fit TRBD1. The CDR3 extends over 14 amino acids. CDR1 and CDR2 from the germline V gene are SNHLY and FYNNEI. Trimming removed 3 bases from V and 5 bases from J; junction bases left unmatched: 3. The CDR3 bases are TGTGCCAGCAGTGATTTACAGGGGAATGAAAAACTGTTTTTT. Amino acids: CASSDLQGNEKLFF.

The chain uses TRBV28 and TRBJ1-5; no firm D call. Trimming removed 1 base at V and 7 bases at J, with 8 bases between. Germline lookup yields CDR1 MDHEN and CDR2 SYDVKM. This CDR3 has 13 residues. The DNA for the CDR3 is TGTGCCAGCAGTTTATTTCTCGGGCAGCCCCAGCATTTT. It encodes CASSLFLGQPQHF.

This clone was observed once. The chain links TRBV2 to TRBJ1-3; a possible D gene is TRBD1 (5 bases). The length of the CDR3 is 15 residues. CDR1 is SNHLY and CDR2 is FYNNEI in the germline V gene. V shed 5 bases and J shed 1 base, with 12 bases lying between them. CDR3 in amino acids: CASSPSRVSGNTIYF. CDR3 sequence (DNA): TGTGCCAGCAGTCCAAGCAGGGTTTCTGGAAACACCATATATTTT. The full variable domain, with the rest looked up from reference TRBV2 and TRBJ1-3, is EPEVTQTPSHQVTQMGQEVILRCVPISNHLYFYWYRQILGQKVEFLVSFYNNEISEKSEIFDDQFSVERPDGSNFTLKIRSTKLEDSAMYFCASSPSRVSGNTIYFGEGSWLTVV.

The rearrangement uses TRBV7-8 and TRBJ1-6; no clear D gene. The CDR3 extends over 17 amino acids. Trimming took 4 bases from V and 6 from J, leaving 19 bases between them. Germline V gene sequence: CDR1 SGHVS, CDR2 FQNEAQ. CDR3 bases: TGTGCCAGCAGCTCCACAACCCCAGGCAGCTTTAATTCACCCCTCCACTTT. Translation: CASSSTTPGSFNSPLHF.

CDR3 nucleotide sequence: TGTGCCAGCAGCACCCGACTAGCGGGACGAAACTACGAGCAGTACTTC. Protein product: CASSTRLAGRNYEQYF. This chain connects TRBV11-3 to TRBJ2-7, with 11 nucleotides matching TRBD2. J gave up 3 bases and V 5 bases, and 9 bases lay outside the gene matches. The CDR3 loop spans 16 amino acids. CDR1 and CDR2 (germline): SGHNT, YENEEA.

This clone was seen a few times. The chain uses TRBV5-1 and TRBJ2-7; TRBD1 matches at 9 bases. The CDR3 is 13 residues long. Germline loops: CDR1 SGHRS, CDR2 YFSETQ. The ends lost 3 bases at V and 7 bases at J; junction bases unmatched: 5. The CDR3 is CASSWGQGGEQYF. For the CDR3, the DNA is TGCGCCAGCAGCTGGGGACAGGGTGGTGAGCAGTACTTC.

This clone was counted a single time. The chain has TRBV5-1 and TRBJ2-4; 9 nucleotides line up with TRBD1. The CDR3 is made up of 15 amino acids. Germline CDR1 is SGHRS and CDR2 is YFSETQ. The V and J ends lost 6 bases and 2 bases, in that order; junction bases with no gene match: 6. CDR3 amino acids: CASKPGQGSKNIQYF. The CDR3 nucleotides read TGCGCCAGCAAGCCGGGACAGGGATCCAAAAACATTCAGTACTTC.

The chain uses TRBV19 and TRBJ2-2; D is possibly TRBD2 (5 bases). Per germline, CDR1 LNHDA and CDR2 SQIVND (reference sequence). The CDR3 contains 15 residues. Between the trimmed V and J ends, which lost 3 bases and 1 base, there was a span of 9 bases. CDR3 coding DNA: TGTGCCAGTAGTATGTACGGGGAGAACACCGGGGAGCTGTTTTTT. This gives the protein CASSMYGENTGELFF.

V gene TRBV28 combines with J gene TRBJ1-6; D unclear. The CDR3 has 15 residues. The V end was cut by 3 bases, the J end by 7 bases, with 13 bases between. Germline V gives CDR1 MDHEN, CDR2 SYDVKM. DNA of the CDR3: TGTGCCAGCAGTTTTGTGGAATTGGGCAATTCACCCCTCCACTTT. It specifies CASSFVELGNSPLHF.

This clone was seen just once. The chain couples TRBV9 to TRBJ2-3; maybe TRBD2 (6 bases). CDR3 length: 13 residues. Germline CDR1 SGDLS, CDR2 YYNGEE. Trimming pared 0 bases from V and 6 bases from J, leaving 8 bases between. The CDR3 reads CASSVAGVDTQYF. The DNA of the CDR3 is TGTGCCAGCAGCGTAGCGGGAGTTGATACGCAGTATTTT. Variable domain in full (rest from reference TRBV9 and TRBJ2-3): DSGVTQTPKHLITATGQRVTLRCSPRSGDLSVYWYQQSLDQGLQFLIQYYNGEERAKGNILERFSAQQFPDLHSELNLSSLELGDSALYFCASSVAGVDTQYFGPGTRLTVL.

V gene TRBV19 combines with J gene TRBJ1-2, with 7 positions matching TRBD1. Germline CDR1 and CDR2: LNHDA and SQIVND (reference sequence). The CDR3 is 15 amino acids. J was trimmed by 6 bases and V by 4 bases; bases with no gene match: 11. CDR3 in DNA: TGTGCCAGTAGTACGAGGGACAGTTGGCGGCATGGCTACACCTTC. Its protein product is CASSTRDSWRHGYTF. The full variable domain, completed using reference TRBV19 and TRBJ1-2, is DGGITQSPKYLFRKEGQNVTLSCEQNLNHDAMYWYRQDPGQGLRLIYYSQIVNDFQKGDIAEGYSVSREKKESFPLTVTSAQKNPTAFYLCASSTRDSWRHGYTFGSGTRLTVV.

Of note for this clone: Germline is not matched at one junction end, which may reflect a read error. This chain links TRBV10-2 with TRBJ2-3, with a tentative D call TRBD2 (6 bases). Germline CDR1 reads WSHSY; CDR2 reads SAAADI. This CDR3 contains 15 residues. The CDR3 protein is CASIQTSPDTDTHYF. CDR3 nucleotides: TGCGCCAGCATCCAGACTAGTCCGGACACAGATACGCATTATTTT.

This chain uses TRBV20-1 with TRBJ2-1; 7 nucleotides match TRBD2. Trimming removed 1 base from V and 15 bases from J; junction bases left unmatched: 6. The CDR3 runs 11 residues. In germline, CDR1 is DFQATT, CDR2 SNEGSKA (reference sequence). Written as DNA, the CDR3 is TGCAGTGCTAGAGCGGGGGGAGCATGGTTCTTC. It codes for CSARAGGAWFF.

This sequence joins TRBV9 and TRBJ2-5; 9 bases line up with TRBD2. The V and J ends lost 2 bases and 3 bases, in that order; junction bases with no gene match: 8. CDR1 and CDR2 from the germline V gene are SGDLS and YYNGEE. The CDR3 consists of 16 residues. The CDR3 protein is CASSVPTSGGEETQYF. The CDR3 nucleotides are TGTGCCAGCAGCGTTCCGACTAGCGGAGGGGAAGAGACCCAGTACTTC. Drawing the rest from reference TRBV9 and TRBJ2-5, the complete variable domain is DSGVTQTPKHLITATGQRVTLRCSPRSGDLSVYWYQQSLDQGLQFLIQYYNGEERAKGNILERFSAQQFPDLHSELNLSSLELGDSALYFCASSVPTSGGEETQYFGPGTRLLVL.